These T cell receptor beta chains were read from a single sample in a study of shared T cell receptors in the human thymus. Some clones are missing from TCRdb's copy, which holds only in-frame ones; the method was immunoSEQ multiplex PCR. The sample lists 500,000 to 850,000 clones; more than 70% were seen once. This same sample was also taken into another study, of human thymus T cells.

The sample was thymocytes. The origin of the receptors is a boy in the first two years of life with a congenital heart defect. The CDR3 runs from the conserved cysteine through the conserved F or W. A D gene is named only where the DNA matches it firmly. Rows may omit the clone size; those that give it use once, few, many or a size class.

abundance	v_gene	j_gene	d_gene	CDR3aa	CDR3nt
.	TRBV15	TRBJ1-5	.	CATSRESHPTSWLTQHF	TGTGCCACCAGCAGAGAAAGTCATCCGACTAGTTGGTTGACCCAGCATTTT
few	TRBV14	TRBJ2-1	TRBD1	CASSQDRDRDRGDLREYNEQFF	TGTGCCAGCAGCCAAGATAGGGATCGGGACAGGGGGGACCTTCGGGAGTACAATGAGCAGTTCTTC
.	TRBV15	TRBJ2-1	.	CATSRDLGGQLLSSYNEQFF	TGTGCCACCAGCAGAGATCTCGGGGGGCAGCTATTAAGCTCCTACAATGAGCAGTTCTTC
.	TRBV7-2	TRBJ2-5	.	CASSLAGRGSQETQYF	TGTGCCAGCAGCTTAGCGGGTAGGGGTTCCCAAGAGACCCAGTACTTC
.	TRBV5-1	TRBJ1-1	.	CASSLAEGENTEAFF	TGCGCCAGCAGCTTGGCCGAGGGGGAGAACACTGAAGCTTTCTTT
.	TRBV5-6	TRBJ2-1	TRBD2	CASSQAPSGGASNEQFF	TGTGCCAGCAGCCAGGCCCCTAGCGGGGGTGCTAGCAATGAGCAGTTCTTC
.	TRBV19	TRBJ2-3	TRBD1	CASSNVDRETTDTQYF	TGTGCCAGTAGTAACGTGGACAGGGAAACGACAGATACGCAGTATTTT
.	TRBV5-1	TRBJ2-7	.	CASSQKTDSYEQYF	TGCGCCAGCAGCCAAAAGACAGACTCCTACGAGCAGTACTTC
few	TRBV28	TRBJ2-3	.	CASSRTISDTQYF	TGTGCCAGCAGCAGGACTATCAGCGATACGCAGTATTTT
.	TRBV5-1	TRBJ2-7	TRBD1	CASRQGAYEQYF	TGCGCCAGCAGGCAGGGGGCCTACGAGCAGTACTTC
.	TRBV11-2	TRBJ2-7	.	CASSLDSGDYEQYF	TGTGCCAGCAGCTTAGATAGCGGAGACTACGAGCAGTACTTC
.	TRBV28	TRBJ2-7	.	CASSPGGTGSYEQYF	TGTGCCAGCAGTCCCGGGGGGACAGGATCCTACGAGCAGTACTTC
.	TRBV7-9	TRBJ1-4	.	CASSLGTSTNEKLFF	TGTGCCAGCAGCTTAGGCACATCAACTAATGAAAAACTGTTTTTT
.	TRBV11-2	TRBJ2-4	TRBD2	CASSPGGLAKNIQYF	TGTGCCAGCAGCCCGGGGGGTCTAGCCAAAAACATTCAGTACTTC
.	TRBV19	TRBJ2-1	.	CASSLKDCGEQFF	TGTGCCAGTAGCTTAAAAGACTGTGGTGAGCAGTTCTTC
.	TRBV9	TRBJ1-2	TRBD1	CASSVRQGGGYTF	TGTGCCAGCAGCGTTAGACAGGGCGGAGGCTACACCTTC
.	TRBV5-4	TRBJ2-7	TRBD1	CASSLVDRGRYEQYF	TGTGCCAGCAGCTTGGTGGACAGGGGGCGGTACGAGCAGTACTTC
.	TRBV4-2	TRBJ1-1	.	CASSPRQGTGLGTEAFF	TGTGCCAGCAGCCCCAGACAAGGTACAGGGCTAGGCACTGAAGCTTTCTTT
.	TRBV19	TRBJ2-5	TRBD2	CASSSGLAGEKGQETQYF	TGTGCCAGTAGTTCGGGGTTAGCGGGAGAGAAGGGTCAAGAGACCCAGTACTTC
.	TRBV5-1	TRBJ2-1	TRBD2	CASSLVGGLAGAQDEQFF	TGCGCCAGCAGCTTGGTGGGGGGACTAGCGGGAGCCCAAGATGAGCAGTTCTTC
.	TRBV28	TRBJ2-5	TRBD2	CASSLAGVQETQYF	TGTGCCAGCAGTTTGGCGGGGGTCCAAGAGACCCAGTACTTC
.	TRBV25-1	TRBJ1-4	TRBD1	CASSVSAHGTDNEKLFF	TGTGCCAGCAGTGTTTCAGCTCACGGGACAGATAATGAAAAACTGTTTTTT
.	TRBV5-1	TRBJ1-1	.	CASSQQQGSERSTEAFF	TGCGCCAGCAGCCAACAACAGGGCTCAGAAAGGTCCACTGAAGCTTTCTTT